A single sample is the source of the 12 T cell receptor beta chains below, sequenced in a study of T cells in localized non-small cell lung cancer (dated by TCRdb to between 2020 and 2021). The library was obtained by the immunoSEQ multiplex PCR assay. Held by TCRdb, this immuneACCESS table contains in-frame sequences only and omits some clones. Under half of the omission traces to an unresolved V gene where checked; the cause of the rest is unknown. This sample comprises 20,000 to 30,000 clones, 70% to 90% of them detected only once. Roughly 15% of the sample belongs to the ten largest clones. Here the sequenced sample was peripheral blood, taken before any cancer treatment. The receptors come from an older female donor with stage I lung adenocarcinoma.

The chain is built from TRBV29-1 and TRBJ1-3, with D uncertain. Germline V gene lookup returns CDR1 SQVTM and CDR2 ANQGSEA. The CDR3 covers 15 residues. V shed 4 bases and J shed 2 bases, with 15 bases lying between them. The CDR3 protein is CSVAVGIETGNTIYF. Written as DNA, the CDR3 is TGCAGCGTTGCGGTGGGAATCGAAACTGGAAACACCATATATTTT. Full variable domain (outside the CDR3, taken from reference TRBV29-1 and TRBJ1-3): SAVISQKPSRDICQRGTSLTIQCQVDSQVTMMFWYRQQPGQSLTLIATANQGSEATYESGFVIDKFPISRPNLTFSTLTVSNMSPEDSSIYLCSVAVGIETGNTIYFGEGSWLTVV.

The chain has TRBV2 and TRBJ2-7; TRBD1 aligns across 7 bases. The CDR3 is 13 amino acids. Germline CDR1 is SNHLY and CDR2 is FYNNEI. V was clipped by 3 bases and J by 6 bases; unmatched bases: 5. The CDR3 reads CASSEKDRAEQYF. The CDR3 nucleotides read TGTGCCAGCAGTGAGAAAGACAGGGCCGAGCAGTACTTC.

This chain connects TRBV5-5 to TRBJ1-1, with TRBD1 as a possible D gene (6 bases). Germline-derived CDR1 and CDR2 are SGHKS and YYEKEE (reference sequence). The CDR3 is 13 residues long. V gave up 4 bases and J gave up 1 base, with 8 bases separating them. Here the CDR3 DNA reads TGTGCCAGCAGCGCGGACAGGAACACTGAAGCTTTCTTT. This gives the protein CASSADRNTEAFF.

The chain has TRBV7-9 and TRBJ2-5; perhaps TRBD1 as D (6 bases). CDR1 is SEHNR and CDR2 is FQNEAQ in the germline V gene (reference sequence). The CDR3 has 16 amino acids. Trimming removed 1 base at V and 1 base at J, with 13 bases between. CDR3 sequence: CASSLVGTPSQETQYF. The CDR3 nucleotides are TGTGCCAGCAGCTTAGTAGGGACACCAAGCCAAGAGACCCAGTACTTC.

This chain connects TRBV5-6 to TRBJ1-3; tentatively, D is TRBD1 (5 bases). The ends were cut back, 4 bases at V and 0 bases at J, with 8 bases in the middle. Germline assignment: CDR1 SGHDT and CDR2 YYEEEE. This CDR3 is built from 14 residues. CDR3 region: CASSPGSSGNTIYF. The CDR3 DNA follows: TGTGCCAGCAGCCCAGGGAGCTCTGGAAACACCATATATTTT.

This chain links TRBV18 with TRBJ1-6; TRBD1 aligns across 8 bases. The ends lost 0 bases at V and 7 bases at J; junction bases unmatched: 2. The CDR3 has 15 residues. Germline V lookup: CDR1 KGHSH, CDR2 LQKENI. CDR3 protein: CASSPPQGANSPLHF. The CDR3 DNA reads TGTGCCAGCTCACCACCGCAGGGGGCAAATTCACCCCTCCACTTT. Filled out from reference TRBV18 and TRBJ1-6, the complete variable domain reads NAGVMQNPRHLVRRRGQEARLRCSPMKGHSHVYWYRQLPEEGLKFMVYLQKENIIDESGMPKERFSAEFPKEGPSILRIQQVVRGDSAAYFCASSPPQGANSPLHFGNGTRLTVT.

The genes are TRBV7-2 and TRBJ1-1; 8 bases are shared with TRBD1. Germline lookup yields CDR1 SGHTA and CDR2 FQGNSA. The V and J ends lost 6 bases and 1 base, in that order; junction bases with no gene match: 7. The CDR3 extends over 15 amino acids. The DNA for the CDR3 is TGTGCCAGCAGTTTTACCGGGACAGGGAACACTGAAGCTTTCTTT. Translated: CASSFTGTGNTEAFF.

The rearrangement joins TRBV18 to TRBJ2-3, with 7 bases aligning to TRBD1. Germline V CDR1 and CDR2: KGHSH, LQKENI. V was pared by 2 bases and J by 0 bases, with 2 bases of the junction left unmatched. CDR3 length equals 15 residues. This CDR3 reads CASSPMGQSTDTQYF. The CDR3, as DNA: TGTGCCAGCTCACCAATGGGACAGAGCACAGATACGCAGTATTTT.

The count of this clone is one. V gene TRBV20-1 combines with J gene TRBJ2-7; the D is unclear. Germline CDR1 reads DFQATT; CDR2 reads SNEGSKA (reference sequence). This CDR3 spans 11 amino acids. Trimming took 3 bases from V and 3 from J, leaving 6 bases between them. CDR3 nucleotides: TGCAGTGCTAGCCACGACTACGAGCAGTACTTC. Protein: CSASHDYEQYF.

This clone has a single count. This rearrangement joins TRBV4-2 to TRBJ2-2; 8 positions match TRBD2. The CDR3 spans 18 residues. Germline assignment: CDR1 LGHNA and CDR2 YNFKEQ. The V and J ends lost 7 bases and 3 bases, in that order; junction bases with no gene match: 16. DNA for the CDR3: TGTGCCAGCACCCTTACTGCGGGGGGCCATCGTGACACCGGGGAGCTGTTTTTT. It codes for CASTLTAGGHRDTGELFF.

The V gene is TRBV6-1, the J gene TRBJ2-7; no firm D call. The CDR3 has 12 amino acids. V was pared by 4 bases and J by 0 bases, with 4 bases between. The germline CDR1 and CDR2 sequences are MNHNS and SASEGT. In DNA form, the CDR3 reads TGTGCCAGCAGTGGATACTCCTACGAGCAGTACTTC. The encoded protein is CASSGYSYEQYF.

CDR3 amino acids: CDSRGTGPYQPQHF. In DNA form, the CDR3 reads TGTGATTCGCGCGGGACAGGACCCTATCAGCCCCAGCATTTT. The chain combines TRBV27 with TRBJ1-5; TRBD1 agrees at 8 bases. This CDR3 comprises 14 residues. Germline lookup yields CDR1 MNHEY and CDR2 SMNVEV (reference sequence).